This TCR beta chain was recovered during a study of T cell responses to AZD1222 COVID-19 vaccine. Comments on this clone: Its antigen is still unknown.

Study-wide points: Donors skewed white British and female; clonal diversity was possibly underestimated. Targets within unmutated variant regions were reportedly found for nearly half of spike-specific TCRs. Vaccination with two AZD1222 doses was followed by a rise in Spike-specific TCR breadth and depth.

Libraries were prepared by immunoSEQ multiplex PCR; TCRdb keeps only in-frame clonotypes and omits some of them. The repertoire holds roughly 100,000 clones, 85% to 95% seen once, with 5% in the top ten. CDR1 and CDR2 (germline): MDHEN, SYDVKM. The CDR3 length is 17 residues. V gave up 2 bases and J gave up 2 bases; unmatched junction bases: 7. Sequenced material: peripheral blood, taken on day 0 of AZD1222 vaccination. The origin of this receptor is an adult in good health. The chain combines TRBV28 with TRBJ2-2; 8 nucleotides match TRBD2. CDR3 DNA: TGTGCCAGCAGTTTAGGGACGGCGGGGGGCAACACCGGGGAGCTGTTTTTT. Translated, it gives CASSLGTAGGNTGELFF. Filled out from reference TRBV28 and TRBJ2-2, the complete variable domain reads DVKVTQSSRYLVKRTGEKVFLECVQDMDHENMFWYRQDPGLGLRLIYFSYDVKMKEKGDIPEGYSVSREKKERFSLILESASTNQTSMYLCASSLGTAGGNTGELFFGEGSRLTVL.